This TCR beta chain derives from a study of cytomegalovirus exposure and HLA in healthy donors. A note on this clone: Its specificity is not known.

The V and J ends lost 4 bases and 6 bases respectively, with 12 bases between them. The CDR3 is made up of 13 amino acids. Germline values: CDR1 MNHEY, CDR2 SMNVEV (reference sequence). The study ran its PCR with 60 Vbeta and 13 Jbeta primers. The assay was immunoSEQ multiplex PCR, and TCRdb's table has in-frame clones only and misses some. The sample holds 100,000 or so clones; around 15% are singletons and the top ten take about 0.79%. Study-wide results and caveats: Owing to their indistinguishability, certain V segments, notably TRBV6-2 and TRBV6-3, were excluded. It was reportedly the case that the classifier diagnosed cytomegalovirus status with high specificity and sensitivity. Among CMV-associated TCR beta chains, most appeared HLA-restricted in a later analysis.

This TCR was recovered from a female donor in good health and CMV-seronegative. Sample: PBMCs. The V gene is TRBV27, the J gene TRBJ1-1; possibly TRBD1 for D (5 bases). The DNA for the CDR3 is TGTGCCAGCAGTTACCCCGGGGGGGCTGAAGCTTTCTTT. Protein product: CASSYPGGAEAFF.